The clone carrying this TCR beta chain showed up just once. Its antigen is unidentified. This sample is part of a study of CD8+ T cells in alopecia areata. Whole-study results and caveats: When scalp samples are sequenced, resident alphabeta T cells of normal skin are also captured. Researchers report lesional scalp, most notably alopecia totalis/universalis, outstripped normal scalp in clonality.

Trimming took 8 bases from V and 5 from J; bases not matched to a gene: 7. Germline V gene data show CDR1 as LNHNV and CDR2 as YYDKDF (reference sequence). The CDR3 contains 13 residues. Reverse transcription of extracted RNA yielded cDNA, which provided the sequencing template. Using immunoSEQ multiplex PCR, the repertoire was profiled, and TCRdb retains in-frame clones only, with some absent. Among approximately 180,000 clones listed, roughly 63% were seen once. This sequence joins TRBV15 and TRBJ1-2, with TRBD1 matching 8 bases. This clonotype was obtained from a human donor with alopecia areata. The sample in question was CD4+ T cells sorted from blood, obtained at week 0. Here the CDR3 DNA reads TGTGCCACCGCCACAGGGGGAGGTTATGGCTACACCTTC. Protein product: CATATGGGYGYTF.